The source of this T cell receptor beta chain is a study of blood T cell repertoires in COVID-19 (dated by TCRdb to about 2020). For the study in its entirety: Samples covering the acute and convalescent phases of COVID-19 were provided by collaborators in the United States, Italy and Spain. The prospective study material was composed of cDNA or gDNA derived from T cells, B-cell-depleted T cells, or PBMCs. Samples were obtained from the ongoing ImmuneRACE study (first 160 participants) and from 1,000 to 1,500 subjects provided by 6 global collaborators. The repertoires were released in a freely available public database intended as a resource for research on the immune response to SARS-CoV-2. Where available, HLA class I and class II types were taken from metadata supplied by the sample provider and were not determined by assay-based typing. A de-identified subject ID, COVID-19 status, age in years and sex were almost always included in the sample metadata. Deeply sampled blood TCRbeta repertoires from subjects exposed to, actively infected with, or recovered from COVID-19 were included in the dataset. Summary of the overall study and its limitations: The amount of clinical and demographic metadata varied by source and participant and was provided uncurated.

TCRbeta CDR3 regions were amplified from genomic DNA by means of the immunoSEQ Assay, a bias-controlled multiplex PCR. As for the original processing: The number of nucleated cells in each sample was estimated by amplification of reference gene primers within the assay. To quantify the absolute abundance of each unique TCRbeta CDR3 rearrangement, sequence reads were collapsed and filtered. For each sample, productive Simpson clonality was calculated as the square root of Simpson's diversity index across productive rearrangements. TCRdb stores this immuneACCESS table with in-frame sequences only. Part of the clones is absent; in the studies checked, under half of the shortfall reflects unresolved V genes, and no reason is known for the rest. From that table come the V and J calls and clone size; the DNA was used to work out D and trimming. In all, the sample holds approximately 120,000 clones, and roughly 91% of those were seen once. The ten largest clones take up 1.5% to 1.9% of the sample.

Between the V and J ends, shortened by 4 bases and 8 bases respectively, the junction contains 12 bases. The CDR3 goes from the cysteine to the phenylalanine over 13 residues. Only CDR3 DNA is held: 39 bases, read in frame from base 1. In the germline V gene (reference sequence), CDR1 corresponds to LGHDT and CDR2 to YNNKEL. Collaborating institutions collected whole blood in K2EDTA tubes following their own protocols. For TCRbeta analysis, collaborators shipped samples in one of three forms: frozen whole blood, isolated PBMCs, or DNA extracted from either of those sample types. This clone came up once. Its binding antigen is unknown. Per-nucleotide qualities are absent, and no much larger clonotype sits a single base away.

The sequenced material came from peripheral blood. This TCR came from a human donor in a cohort sampled during active COVID-19. The chain couples TRBV3-1 (or the pseudogene TRBV3-2) to TRBJ1-5; the D segment could be TRBD1, given 5 matching bases. The CDR3: CASSRGELEPQHF. The sequenced DNA: TGTGCCAGCAGCCGGGGGGAATTGGAGCCCCAGCATTTT.